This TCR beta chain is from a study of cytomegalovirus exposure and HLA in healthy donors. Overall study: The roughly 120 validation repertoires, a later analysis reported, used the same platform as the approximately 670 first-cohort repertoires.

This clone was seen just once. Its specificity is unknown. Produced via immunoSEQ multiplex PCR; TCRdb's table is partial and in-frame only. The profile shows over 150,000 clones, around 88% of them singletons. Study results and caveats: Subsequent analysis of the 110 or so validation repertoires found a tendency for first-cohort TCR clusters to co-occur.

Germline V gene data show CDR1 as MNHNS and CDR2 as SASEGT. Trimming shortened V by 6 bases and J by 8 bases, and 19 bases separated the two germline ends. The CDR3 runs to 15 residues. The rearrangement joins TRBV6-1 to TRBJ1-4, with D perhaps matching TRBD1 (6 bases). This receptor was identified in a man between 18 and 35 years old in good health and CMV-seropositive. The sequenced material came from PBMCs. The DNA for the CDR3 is TGTGCCAGCAGCCCGAAGGGGGGGGATTGGGAAAAACTGTTTTTT. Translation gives CASSPKGGDWEKLFF.